The next 23 T cell receptor beta chains were all read from a single sample in a study of T cells in Graves' hyperthyroidism and ophthalmopathy. RNA transcripts were the template for amplifying TCR beta CDR3 regions. Researchers ran a first-round RT-PCR on the TCR CDR3 using the HTBI primer set. TCRdb fed the multiplex PCR reads into MiXCR, producing one record per CDR3 protein. Among about 400,000 distinct CDR3 sequences, less than 15% were seen once, and the ten largest hold around 9.2%. Material for sequencing was blood. The receptors come from a woman under 30 with Graves' hyperthyroidism.

This clonotype was counted ten times or more. The chain has TRBV27 and TRBJ2-7; unclear D gene. Trimming removed 2 bases from V and 3 bases from J, with 8 bases in between. The CDR3 is 13 residues long. The germline gives CDR1 MNHEY, CDR2 SMNVEV (reference sequence). CDR3 sequence reads: CASSLKWDYEQYF. The DNA of the CDR3 is TGTGCCAGCAGTTTAAAGTGGGACTACGAGCAGTACTTC.

The chain couples TRBV11-3 to TRBJ2-1; D may be TRBD2 (6 bases). CDR1 is SGHNT, CDR2 YENEEA, per germline. CDR3 size: 16 residues. Trimming stripped 0 bases from V and 3 bases from J, with 12 bases between. The CDR3 nucleotides are TGTGCCAGCAGCTTAGAGTCCGGCGGGATCTACAATGAGCAGTTCTTC. It yields the protein CASSLESGGIYNEQFF.

The genes are TRBV4-1 and TRBJ1-2, with D unclear. CDR1 is MGHRA, CDR2 YSYEKL, per germline. The CDR3 has 14 amino acids. Between the trimmed V and J ends, which lost 0 bases and 6 bases, there was a span of 11 bases. The CDR3 is CASSQDRVGHGYTF. Here the CDR3 DNA reads TGCGCCAGCAGCCAAGACAGAGTTGGACATGGCTACACCTTC.

This clonotype was seen many times. The rearrangement uses TRBV7-3 and TRBJ1-1; maybe TRBD1 (6 bases). The V end lost 2 bases, the J end lost 1 base, and 11 bases lay between the germline ends. The CDR3 runs to 15 residues. Germline loops: CDR1 SGHTA, CDR2 FQGTGA. In nucleotides, the CDR3 is TGTGCCAGCAGCTTACAGGGGATCGGGAACACTGAAGCTTTCTTT. Its translation is CASSLQGIGNTEAFF.

This clonotype was recorded many times. This rearrangement joins TRBV2 to TRBJ1-6; D uncertain. The CDR3 length is 11 residues. The germline V gene has CDR1 SNHLY and CDR2 FYNNEI. V shed 2 bases and J shed 10 bases, with 3 bases lying between them. CDR3 nucleotide sequence: TGTGCCAGCAGTGAACGGTCACCCCTCCACTTT. Protein: CASSERSPLHF.

This clonotype has ten or more counts. The CDR3 bases are TGCAGTGCTAACGGATTGTCCGATCTGGGAAAACTGTTTTTT. It is translated as CSANGLSDLGKLFF. V usage is TRBV20-1 and J usage is TRBJ1-4; the D is unclear. This CDR3 contains 14 residues. Germline values: CDR1 DFQATT, CDR2 SNEGSKA (reference sequence). The V end was cut by 4 bases, the J end by 10 bases, with 19 bases between.

This clonotype showed up just a few times. CDR3 DNA: TGTGCCAGCGGAGGAGGCGGCTTCACAGATACGCAGTATTTT. Protein sequence: CASGGGGFTDTQYF. The chain couples TRBV9 to TRBJ2-3; TRBD2 might be the D (5 bases). V lost 7 bases and J lost 2, with 14 bases in between. The germline V gene has CDR1 SGDLS and CDR2 YYNGEE. This CDR3 is 14 amino acids long.

Many counts were recorded for this clonotype. The rearrangement uses TRBV30 and TRBJ1-1; TRBD1 matches at 7 bases. The germline V gene encodes CDR1 GTSNPN and CDR2 SVGIG (reference sequence). The CDR3 spans 14 residues. Trimming at V came to 3 bases and at J to 5 bases, leaving 9 bases not matched to a gene. The CDR3 region is CAWRPNRGSTEAFF. DNA of the CDR3: TGTGCCTGGAGACCAAACAGGGGCAGTACTGAAGCTTTCTTT. The whole variable domain, filled in from reference TRBV30 and TRBJ1-1, reads SQTIHQWPATLVQPVGSPLSLECTVEGTSNPNLYWYRQAAGRGLQLLFYSVGIGQISSEVPQNLSASRPQDRQFILSSKKLLLSDSGFYLCAWRPNRGSTEAFFGQGTRLTVV.

This clonotype came up many times. The chain couples TRBV6-1 to TRBJ2-5; TRBD2 matches at 8 bases. Germline V CDR1 and CDR2: MNHNS, SASEGT. This CDR3 contains 14 residues. The junction had 7 bases not matched to a gene; V was cut back by 5 bases and J by 5 bases. The CDR3 DNA reads as TGTGCCAGCAGTAGCCTGGCGGGGGGTGAGACCCAGTACTTC. It yields the protein CASSSLAGGETQYF.

The chain uses TRBV5-8 and TRBJ2-7; TRBD1 is a possible D gene (5 bases). Trimming pared 2 bases from V and 2 bases from J, leaving 14 bases between. This CDR3 comprises 15 residues. Germline values: CDR1 SGHTS, CDR2 YDEGEE. This CDR3 is CASSLPGAETYEQYF. CDR3 DNA: TGTGCCAGCAGCTTACCTGGGGCGGAGACCTACGAGCAGTACTTC.

For the CDR3, the DNA is TGTGCCAGCAGCCCAGGGGCCTACAATGAGCAGTTCTTC. Its protein is CASSPGAYNEQFF. The chain has TRBV6-1 and TRBJ2-1, with D possibly being TRBD1 (6 bases). The CDR3 contains 13 residues. Germline-derived CDR1 and CDR2 are MNHNS and SASEGT. Trimming cost V 6 bases and J 2 bases, with 8 bases left between them.

As regards this clonotype: This may come from a read error, since a much larger clone is one base off. The chain carries TRBV7-2 and TRBJ1-6; D uncertain. The CDR3 consists of 13 residues. V shed 7 bases and J shed 8 bases, with 12 bases lying between them. Germline-derived CDR1 and CDR2 are SGHTA and FQGNSA. The CDR3 spells CASTSPVYSPLHF. The CDR3 nucleotides are TGTGCCAGCACCTCACCGGTCTATTCACCCCTCCACTTT.

This clonotype was detected ten times or more. The chain has TRBV15 and TRBJ2-2; D gene ambiguous. Trimming shortened V by 2 bases and J by 2 bases, and 12 bases separated the two germline ends. Per the germline V gene, CDR1 is LNHNV and CDR2 is YYDKDF (reference sequence). The CDR3 has 16 residues. The CDR3 DNA sequence: TGTGCCACCAGCAGACCCATGAGGTCCAACACCGGGGAGCTGTTTTTT. As protein: CATSRPMRSNTGELFF.

This clonotype was seen ten or more times. This sequence joins TRBV12-3 or TRBV12-4 and TRBJ1-5; perhaps TRBD1 as D (6 bases). Trimming removed 6 bases at V and 5 bases at J, with 14 bases between. The length of the CDR3 is 14 residues. This CDR3 reads CASRPAGGHQPQHF. CDR3 bases: TGTGCCAGCAGGCCCGCGGGGGGGCATCAGCCCCAGCATTTT.

This clonotype was picked up many times. The rearrangement links TRBV7-3 to TRBJ1-2, with a weak D call TRBD1 (6 bases). The CDR3 length is 18 residues. Germline CDR1 and CDR2: SGHTA and FQGTGA. V was cut by 6 bases and J by 5 bases, with 28 bases left in between. CDR3 amino acids: CASRRNPGHPFLTYGYTF. DNA for the CDR3: TGTGCCAGCAGACGAAACCCGGGACATCCCTTCTTAACGTATGGCTACACCTTC.

This clonotype was seen repeatedly, ten times or more. This chain joins TRBV11-2 and TRBJ1-2, with TRBD1 as a possible D gene (6 bases). This CDR3 contains 17 residues. Between the trimmed V and J ends, which lost 6 bases and 4 bases, there was a span of 24 bases. Germline V gives CDR1 SGHAT, CDR2 FQNNGV. The CDR3 spells CASRNDYNREQGYGYTF. DNA for the CDR3: TGTGCCAGCAGGAACGACTATAACAGGGAGCAAGGCTATGGCTACACCTTC.

The chain has TRBV20-1 and TRBJ2-5; D is ambiguous. The V gene lost 0 bases and the J gene lost 5 bases, with 10 bases spanning the gap. The CDR3 extends over 13 amino acids. Germline V gene lookup returns CDR1 DFQATT and CDR2 SNEGSKA (reference sequence). Written as DNA, the CDR3 is TGCAGTGCTAGAGAGCGGCCTTCGGAGACCCAGTACTTC. Encoded protein: CSARERPSETQYF.

This clonotype was picked up many times. The V gene is TRBV20-1, the J gene TRBJ1-1; 7 positions agree with TRBD1. V trimming: 3 bases; J trimming: 2 bases; junction bases outside the gene matches: 6. CDR1 and CDR2 from the germline V gene are DFQATT and SNEGSKA (reference sequence). CDR3 length: 14 residues. CDR3 residues: CSAREGAGNTEAFF. DNA of the CDR3: TGCAGTGCTAGGGAGGGGGCCGGAAACACTGAAGCTTTCTTT.

Many counts were recorded for this clonotype. V usage is TRBV5-6 and J usage is TRBJ2-7; D is perhaps TRBD1 (6 bases). Germline V gene lookup returns CDR1 SGHDT and CDR2 YYEEEE. V was pared by 0 bases and J by 7 bases, with 26 bases between. This CDR3 spans 18 amino acids. CDR3: CASSLVGGVDTLLGEQYF. As DNA, the CDR3 is TGTGCCAGCAGCTTGGTTGGGGGCGTGGACACCCTCCTTGGTGAGCAGTACTTC.

The chain employs TRBV6-1 and TRBJ2-1, with 11 bases matching TRBD2. Trimming took 8 bases from V and 2 from J; bases not matched to a gene: 5. The CDR3 covers 15 residues. Germline CDR1 reads MNHNS; CDR2 reads SASEGT. The CDR3 spells CASALAGGAYNEQFF. The DNA of the CDR3 is TGTGCCAGCGCCTTAGCGGGGGGGGCCTACAATGAGCAGTTCTTC.

The chain links TRBV5-1 to TRBJ1-6; tentative D call: TRBD1 (6 bases). There are 14 residues in the CDR3. V dropped 6 bases and J dropped 13 bases, with 20 bases sitting between them. Germline V gives CDR1 SGHRS, CDR2 YFSETQ. CDR3 nucleotides: TGCGCCAGCAAGTTATCGGACAGTCCGTCGCCCCTCCACTTT. Translating gives CASKLSDSPSPLHF. The whole variable domain, filled in from reference TRBV5-1 and TRBJ1-6, reads KAGVTQTPRYLIKTRGQQVTLSCSPISGHRSVSWYQQTPGQGLQFLFEYFSETQRNKGNFPGRFSGRQFSNSRSEMNVSTLELGDSALYLCASKLSDSPSPLHFGNGTRLTVT.

This clonotype appeared many times. The chain recombines TRBV28 with TRBJ2-5; D remains ambiguous. Trimming left V 3 bases short and J 7 bases short, with 12 bases between. Germline CDR1 reads MDHEN; CDR2 reads SYDVKM. The CDR3 consists of 13 residues. The CDR3 region has the DNA TGTGCCAGCAGTTTCTCAGATTTGGGGACCCAGTACTTC. It yields the protein CASSFSDLGTQYF.

The V gene is TRBV29-1, the J gene TRBJ2-3, with 12 bases identical to TRBD2. J lost 14 bases, V lost 4 bases, and 13 bases had no gene match. CDR3 length equals 14 residues. Looked up from germline, CDR1 is SQVTM and CDR2 is ANQGSEA. CDR3 sequence: CSVGRTSGAERRYF. In DNA form, the CDR3 reads TGCAGCGTTGGGCGGACTAGCGGGGCCGAACGTAGGTATTTT.